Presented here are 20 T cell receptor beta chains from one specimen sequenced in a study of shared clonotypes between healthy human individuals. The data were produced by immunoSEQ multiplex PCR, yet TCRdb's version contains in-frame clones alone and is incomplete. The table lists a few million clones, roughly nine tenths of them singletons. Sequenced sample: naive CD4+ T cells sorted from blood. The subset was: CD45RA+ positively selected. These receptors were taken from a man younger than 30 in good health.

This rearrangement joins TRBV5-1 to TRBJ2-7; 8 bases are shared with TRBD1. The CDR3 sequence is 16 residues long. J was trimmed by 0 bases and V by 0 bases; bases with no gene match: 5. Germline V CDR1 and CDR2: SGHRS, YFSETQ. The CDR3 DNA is TGCGCCAGCAGCTTGGGGGGACAGGTCCTCTCCTACGAGCAGTACTTC. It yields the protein CASSLGGQVLSYEQYF.

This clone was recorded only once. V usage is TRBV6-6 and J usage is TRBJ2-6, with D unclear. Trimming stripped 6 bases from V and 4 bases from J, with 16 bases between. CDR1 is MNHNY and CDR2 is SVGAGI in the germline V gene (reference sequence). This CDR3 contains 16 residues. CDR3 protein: CASSHRTTKGANVLTF. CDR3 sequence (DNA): TGTGCCAGCAGCCACCGGACGACGAAAGGGGCCAACGTCCTGACTTTC.

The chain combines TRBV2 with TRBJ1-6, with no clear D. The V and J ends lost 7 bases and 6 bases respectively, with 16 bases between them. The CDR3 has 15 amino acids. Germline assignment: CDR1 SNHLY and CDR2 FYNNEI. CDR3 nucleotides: TGTGCCAGCATCGGAGCAGGTTTGGGTAATTCACCCCTCCACTTT. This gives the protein CASIGAGLGNSPLHF.

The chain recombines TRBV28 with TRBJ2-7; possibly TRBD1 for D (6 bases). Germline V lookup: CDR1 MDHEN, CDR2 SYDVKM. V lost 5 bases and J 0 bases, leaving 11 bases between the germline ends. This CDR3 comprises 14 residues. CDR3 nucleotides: TGTGCCAGCAGTGCCTCACAGGGCTCCTACGAGCAGTACTTC. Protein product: CASSASQGSYEQYF.

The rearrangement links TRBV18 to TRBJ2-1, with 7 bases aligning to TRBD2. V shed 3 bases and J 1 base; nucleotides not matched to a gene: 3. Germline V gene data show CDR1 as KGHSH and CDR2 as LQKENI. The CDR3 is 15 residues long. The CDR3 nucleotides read TGTGCCAGCTCACCTGGACTAGTGTCCTACAATGAGCAGTTCTTC. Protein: CASSPGLVSYNEQFF.

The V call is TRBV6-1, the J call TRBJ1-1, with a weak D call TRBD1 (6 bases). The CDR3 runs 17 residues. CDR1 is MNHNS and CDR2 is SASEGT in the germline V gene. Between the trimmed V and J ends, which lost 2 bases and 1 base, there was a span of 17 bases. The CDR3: CASSEFWGGSGNTEAFF. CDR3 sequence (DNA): TGTGCCAGCAGTGAATTTTGGGGGGGCTCTGGGAACACTGAAGCTTTCTTT.

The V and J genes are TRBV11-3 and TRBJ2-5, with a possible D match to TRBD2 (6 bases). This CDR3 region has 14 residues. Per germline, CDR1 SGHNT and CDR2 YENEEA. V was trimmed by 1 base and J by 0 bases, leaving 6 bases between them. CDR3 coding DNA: TGTGCCAGCAGCTTAGGGGGGGACCAAGAGACCCAGTACTTC. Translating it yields CASSLGGDQETQYF.

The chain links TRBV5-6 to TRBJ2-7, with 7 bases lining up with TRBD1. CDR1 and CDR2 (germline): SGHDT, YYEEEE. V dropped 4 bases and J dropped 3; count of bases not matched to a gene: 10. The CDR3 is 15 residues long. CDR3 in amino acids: CASSLAGTARYEQYF. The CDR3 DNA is TGTGCCAGCAGCCTAGCCGGGACAGCACGCTACGAGCAGTACTTC.

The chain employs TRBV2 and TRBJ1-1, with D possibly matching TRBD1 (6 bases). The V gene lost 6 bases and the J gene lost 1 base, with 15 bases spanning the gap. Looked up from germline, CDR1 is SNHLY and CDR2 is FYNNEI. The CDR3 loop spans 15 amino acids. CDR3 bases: TGTGCCAGCAGACTTCTCCGGACAGAGAACACTGAAGCTTTCTTT. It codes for CASRLLRTENTEAFF. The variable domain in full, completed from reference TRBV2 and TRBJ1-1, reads EPEVTQTPSHQVTQMGQEVILRCVPISNHLYFYWYRQILGQKVEFLVSFYNNEISEKSEIFDDQFSVERPDGSNFTLKIRSTKLEDSAMYFCASRLLRTENTEAFFGQGTRLTVV.

The CDR3 nucleotides are TGTGCCAGCAGCATATCGGCTAGCGGGGGTTTGGTGCAGTTCTTC. This translates into CASSISASGGLVQFF. V usage is TRBV27 and J usage is TRBJ2-1; 10 bases are a match to TRBD2. The CDR3 runs 15 residues. The V segment lost 6 bases and the J segment 12 bases; nucleotides outside the gene matches: 14. CDR1 is MNHEY and CDR2 is SMNVEV in the germline V gene (reference sequence).

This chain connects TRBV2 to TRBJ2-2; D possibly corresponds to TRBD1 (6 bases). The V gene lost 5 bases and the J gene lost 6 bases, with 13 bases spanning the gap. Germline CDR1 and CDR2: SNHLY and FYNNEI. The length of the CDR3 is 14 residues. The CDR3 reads CASSRSAGAGELFF. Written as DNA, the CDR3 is TGTGCCAGCAGTAGATCGGCAGGGGCCGGGGAGCTGTTTTTT.

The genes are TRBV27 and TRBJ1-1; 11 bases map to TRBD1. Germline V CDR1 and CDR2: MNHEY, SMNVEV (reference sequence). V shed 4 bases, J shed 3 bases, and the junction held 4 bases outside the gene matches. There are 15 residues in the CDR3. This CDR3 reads CASSYGQGAYTEAFF. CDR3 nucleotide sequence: TGTGCCAGCAGTTATGGACAGGGGGCTTACACTGAAGCTTTCTTT.

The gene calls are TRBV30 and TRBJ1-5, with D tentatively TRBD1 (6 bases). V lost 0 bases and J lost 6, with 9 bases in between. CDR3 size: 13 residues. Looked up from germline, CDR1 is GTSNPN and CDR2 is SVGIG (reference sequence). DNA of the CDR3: TGTGCCTGGAGTGTACAGGGATTTCAGCCCCAGCATTTT. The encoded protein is CAWSVQGFQPQHF.

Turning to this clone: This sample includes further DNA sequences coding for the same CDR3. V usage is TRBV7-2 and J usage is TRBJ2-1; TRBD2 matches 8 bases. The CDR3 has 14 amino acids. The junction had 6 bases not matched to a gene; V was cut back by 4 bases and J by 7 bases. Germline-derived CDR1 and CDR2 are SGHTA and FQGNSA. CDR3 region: CASSSAGVANEQFF. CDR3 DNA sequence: TGTGCCAGCAGCTCAGCGGGAGTGGCAAATGAGCAGTTCTTC.

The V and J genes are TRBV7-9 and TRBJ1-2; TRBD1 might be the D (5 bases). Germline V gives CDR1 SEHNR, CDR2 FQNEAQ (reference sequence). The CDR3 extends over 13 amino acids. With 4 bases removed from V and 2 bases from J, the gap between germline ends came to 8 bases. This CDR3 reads CASSSQENYGYTF. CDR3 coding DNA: TGTGCCAGCAGCTCACAGGAAAACTATGGCTACACCTTC.

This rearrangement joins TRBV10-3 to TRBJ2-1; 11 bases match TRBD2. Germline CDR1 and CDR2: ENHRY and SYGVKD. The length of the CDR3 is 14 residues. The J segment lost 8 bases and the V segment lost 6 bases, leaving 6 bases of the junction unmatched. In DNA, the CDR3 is TGTGCCATCAGCTCACTAGCGGGGGCGGATGAGCAGTTCTTC. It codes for CAISSLAGADEQFF.

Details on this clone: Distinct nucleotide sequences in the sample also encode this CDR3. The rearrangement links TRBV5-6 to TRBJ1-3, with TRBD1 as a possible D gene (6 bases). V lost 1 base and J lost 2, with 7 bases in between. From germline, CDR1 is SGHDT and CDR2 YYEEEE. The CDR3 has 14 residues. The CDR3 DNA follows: TGTGCCAGCAGCTTGCAGGGGCCTGGAAACACCATATATTTT. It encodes CASSLQGPGNTIYF.

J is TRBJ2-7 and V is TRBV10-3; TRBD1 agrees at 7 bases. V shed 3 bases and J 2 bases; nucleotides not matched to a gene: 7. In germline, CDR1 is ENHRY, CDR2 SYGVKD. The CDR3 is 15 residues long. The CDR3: CAISDLRDRPYEQYF. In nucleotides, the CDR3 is TGTGCCATCAGTGATCTCCGGGACAGACCCTACGAGCAGTACTTC.

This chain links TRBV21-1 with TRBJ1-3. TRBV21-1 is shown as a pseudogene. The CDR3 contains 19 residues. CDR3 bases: TGTGCCAGCAGCAAAGACCCCTTGAAAGGCTTATACGGGGGAAACACCATATATTTT. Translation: CASSKDPLKGLYGGNTIYF.

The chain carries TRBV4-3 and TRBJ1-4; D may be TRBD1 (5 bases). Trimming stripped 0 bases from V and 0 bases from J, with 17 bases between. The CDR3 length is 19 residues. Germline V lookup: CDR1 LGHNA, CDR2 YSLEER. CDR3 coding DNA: TGCGCCAGCAGCCAAGATTGGGGGGGGAGTCTTTCAACTAATGAAAAACTGTTTTTT. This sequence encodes CASSQDWGGSLSTNEKLFF.